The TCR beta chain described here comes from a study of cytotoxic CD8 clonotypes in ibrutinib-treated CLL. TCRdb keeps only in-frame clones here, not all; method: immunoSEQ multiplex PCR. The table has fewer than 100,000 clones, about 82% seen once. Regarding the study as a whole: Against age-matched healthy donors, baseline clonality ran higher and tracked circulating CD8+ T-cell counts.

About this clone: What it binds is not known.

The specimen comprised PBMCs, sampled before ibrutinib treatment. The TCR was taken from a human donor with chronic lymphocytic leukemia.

The CDR3 sequence: CASSLLGDVDKNIQYF. The CDR3 nucleotides are TGTGCCAGCTCACTGTTAGGGGACGTGGACAAAAACATTCAGTACTTC. J is TRBJ2-4 and V is TRBV28; the D call may be TRBD1 or TRBD2 (5 bases each). Germline V CDR1 and CDR2: MDHEN, SYDVKM. Trimming pared 8 bases from V and 3 bases from J, leaving 20 bases between. CDR3 length equals 16 residues.